The present entry profiles one TCR beta chain with its context. Its target antigen remains unknown. Per-base quality was not reported, and no clone a single base away is much larger than it. The CDR3 goes from the cysteine to the phenylalanine over 12 residues. Just CDR3 DNA is preserved here, 36 bases in frame from base 1. Via the germline V gene, CDR1 is MDHEN and CDR2 SYDVKM. Between the V and J ends, shortened by 5 bases and 4 bases respectively, the junction contains 8 bases. The CDR3 regions of human TCRbeta chains were subjected to immunosequencing. In the authors' own workflow: TCRs in the repertoires were matched against a reference library of SARS-CoV-2-specific TCRs that had been generated with the MIRA antigen-specificity platform. Breadth was defined as the fraction of unique TCRs that were SARS-CoV-2-associated. Depth was defined as the fraction of total T cells that were SARS-CoV-2-associated. Each spike-specific TCR was assigned to its reactive spike region and to a CD4 or CD8 class using the MIRA data. Log10-transformed breadth and depth values were compared by one-way ANOVA with Sidak's multiple comparisons tests. TCRdb took this table from immuneACCESS and kept in-frame rearrangements with V and J called. Such tables lack part of the clones; where checked against another copy, unresolved V genes explain under half of the gap, and the rest is unexplained. V, J and clone size are those of that table, while D and trimming were read from the DNA. A total of some 100,000 clones appear in this sample, about 87% of them only once. Under 4% of the sample comes from the top ten.

This specimen belongs to a study of T cell responses to AZD1222 COVID-19 vaccine (dated by TCRdb to the early 2020s). Background on the whole study: Because spike-specific TCR depth and breadth did not differ between the two schedules, AZD1222 recipients who got a second dose at roughly 4 weeks were pooled with those who got a second dose at roughly 12 weeks. TCR sequencing covered 233 trial participants: 200 to 220 given two doses of AZD1222 and approximately 25 given two doses of MenACWY control vaccine. Enrollment into the trials was organized by age into subgroups of 18-55, 56-69 and 70-plus years, and those subgroups contained roughly 140, 27 and 60 TCR-sequenced participants, respectively. Here is what the overall study found, with its caveats: The 56-69-year group was small, and its depth increase did not reach significance, likely because of low power. After two AZD1222 doses, both the breadth and the depth of spike-specific TCRs were significantly higher than at day 0 and than in MenACWY recipients. Participants were mostly white British and included more females than males, and it was suggested by the authors that clonal diversity may have been underestimated. Reportedly, close to half of the unique spike-specific TCRs recognized epitopes lying outside the regions that are mutated in the B.1.351 and B.1.1.7 variants. Conclusions about previously exposed vaccinees are limited, since just a handful of AZD1222 recipients were seropositive for SARS-CoV-2 at baseline. No day 14 peak-response samples were available, so repertoires were characterized only after the peak T cell response. CD4 TCRs associated with the vaccine covered the entire spike protein, and the dominant responses were in regions 160-218 and 743-854.

In light of the paper, this sample's time point label describes: baseline before first vaccination. Vaccinee samples came from UK trials COV001 and COV002, including a single-blind randomized controlled phase 2/3 trial of AZD1222 (ChAdOx1 nCoV-19) in healthy adults. For TCRbeta chain sequencing, PBMC samples from trial participants were taken at day 0 and at day 28 after the second dose. The sample consisted of peripheral blood, taken on day 0 of AZD1222 vaccination. The clonotype originates from an adult in good health. The V gene is TRBV28 and the J gene is TRBJ1-2, with the D gene too uncertain to name. The CDR3 is CASSIQLYGYTF. In nucleotide form, the sequence is TGTGCCAGCAGTATACAGCTCTATGGCTACACCTTC.